Detailed here is one TCR beta chain. Antigen specificity is unknown. Data came from immunoSEQ multiplex PCR; TCRdb stores just in-frame clones and leaves some out. This table holds 86,000 or so clones, around 93% found once. The record originates from a study of human versus mouse CDR3 diversity and MHC coevolution. Study as a whole: Reported immunoSEQ sensitivity was one in 200,000 T cells, with reduced amplification bias. Study conclusions and caveats: Among all groups, two of three human donors showed least clonal inequality. iCHAO1 estimated the human TCR beta repertoire at roughly 1.5 million clonotypes.

Looked up from germline, CDR1 is MGHRA and CDR2 is YSYEKL. The CDR3 is 17 residues long. V shed 0 bases and J 2 bases; nucleotides not matched to a gene: 9. Cells were CD45RO-negative CD62L-positive naive CD4 T cells sorted from PBMCs. The rearrangement joins TRBV4-1 to TRBJ2-7, with 8 nucleotides matching TRBD2. The sample comprised naive CD4+ T cells from blood. The subset: CD45RO-negative CD62L-positive naive CD4 T cells. The TCR originated in a person aged 30-69 years in good health. CDR3 nucleotides: TGCGCCAGCAGCCAAGAACCTTATAGCGGGGCAACCTACGAGCAGTACTTC. Translating it yields CASSQEPYSGATYEQYF.